This T cell receptor (beta chain) was sequenced during a study of blood T cell repertoires in COVID-19. Study background: Whether acute or convalescent, the COVID-19 samples came from the United States, Italy and Spain. T cells, B-cell-depleted T cells, or PBMCs supplied cDNA or gDNA.

In the authors' methods: Estimated nucleated cell counts came from reference gene primer amplification. Produced via immunoSEQ multiplex PCR; TCRdb's table is partial and in-frame only. That table is the source of V, J and clone size, and D and trimming were worked out from the DNA. The sample shows fewer than 250,000 clones, roughly nine tenths of them seen only once. The sequenced sample consisted of peripheral blood. The clonotype originates from a middle-aged man with acute or convalescent COVID-19.

The CDR3 DNA reads as TGTGCCAGCAGCCATAACTACGACAGCTCTGGAAACACCATATATTTT. The encoded protein is CASSHNYDSSGNTIYF. The chain recombines TRBV7-2 with TRBJ1-3; TRBD1 might be the D (5 bases). This CDR3 spans 16 amino acids. V shed 5 bases and J shed 0 bases, with 14 bases lying between them. Germline V gene sequence: CDR1 SGHTA, CDR2 FQGNSA.